Listed here is a single T cell receptor (beta chain). The antigen is undetermined. These data come from a study of T cell repertoires in cytomegalovirus infection. Study information: As its CMV epitopes, the study selected recently identified HLA-C-restricted and well-studied HLA-B-restricted targets. Study observations and caveats: HLA-C-restricted CMV clonotypes gave the most frequent clonotype in two of eight donors.

TCRdb reanalysed the reads using MiXCR and keeps one entry per CDR3 protein. The sample holds roughly 860,000 distinct CDR3 sequences, approximately 32% seen once. Sequences were derived from cultured CD8+ T cells from PBMCs, sampled from culture after CMV antigen stimulation. This receptor was obtained from a human donor in good health (CMV status not recorded). Some clones in this sample may be carry-over from other donors' samples.

The chain's CDR3 is CASSLSSDGYNEQFF. The CDR3 coding sequence is TGTGCCAGCAGCTTATCGTCGGACGGATACAATGAGCAGTTCTTC. The chain combines TRBV7-3 with TRBJ2-1; D remains unclear. There are 15 residues in the CDR3. V lost 2 bases to trimming and J lost 4 bases, with 12 bases between them. Germline V gene data show CDR1 as SGHTA and CDR2 as FQGTGA.